The 21 T cell receptor beta chains below all came from one sample that was sequenced in a study of T-cell reconstitution after alpha-beta-depleted transplantation in children listed by TCRdb under 2016. In light of the paper, this sample's treatment or condition label describes: allogeneic hematopoietic cell transplantation with graft depleted of TCRalphabeta T cells and CD19 B cells. Library creation used PCR. The instrument was an Illumina HiSeq 2500. To normalize quantification of the TCRbeta repertoire, the TCR libraries were built with molecular barcoding that relied on unique molecular identifiers. The public reads were quality trimmed at Q25 with fastp and then assembled into clones with MiXCR by TCRdb, keeping productive beta chains. Rows are unified per CDR3 protein, each entry keeping the most common DNA and genes. This sample lists approximately 400,000 distinct CDR3 sequences; roughly 15% were detected once. Just under 30% of the sample comes from the top ten.

This specimen consisted of PBMCs, mostly from graft donor cells, obtained 360 days after TCRalphabeta/CD19-depleted stem cell transplant. These receptors were taken from a boy younger than two who had a stem cell transplant for Wiskott-Aldrich syndrome, so the T cells may come from the graft donor.

This clonotype was seen a handful of times. The rearrangement uses TRBV28 and TRBJ1-1; D might be TRBD1 (6 bases). The V and J ends lost 6 bases and 8 bases respectively, with 19 bases between them. Germline V gene lookup returns CDR1 MDHEN and CDR2 SYDVKM. The CDR3 contains 14 residues. In DNA, the CDR3 is TGTGCCAGCAGCCCCTGGACGGTGACAGGAGAAGCTTTCTTT. It yields the protein CASSPWTVTGEAFF.

The rearrangement uses TRBV12-3 or TRBV12-4 and TRBJ2-7; 10 nucleotides align to TRBD1. The junction had 9 bases not matched to a gene; V was cut back by 5 bases and J by 2 bases. CDR3 length: 16 amino acids. The CDR3 loop is CASSPWPGQGAYEQYF. In DNA, the CDR3 is TGTGCCAGCAGTCCGTGGCCAGGACAGGGGGCCTACGAGCAGTACTTC.

This chain connects TRBV20-1 to TRBJ2-7; 12 nucleotides agree with TRBD2. Per germline, CDR1 DFQATT and CDR2 SNEGSKA (reference sequence). The CDR3 covers 14 residues. With 6 bases clipped from V and 0 bases from J, the junction kept 3 bases outside the gene matches. The DNA for the CDR3 is TGCAGTGCCAGACTAGCGGGGGCCTCCTACGAGCAGTACTTC. Translation gives CSARLAGASYEQYF.

This chain uses TRBV13 with TRBJ1-2; D is ambiguous. Trimming removed 3 bases at V and 5 bases at J, with 19 bases between. Germline assignment: CDR1 PRHDT and CDR2 FYEKMQ (reference sequence). CDR3 size: 16 residues. The CDR3 spells CASSFSLDLGKYGYTF. In DNA form, the CDR3 reads TGTGCCAGCAGCTTTTCTCTTGACCTTGGGAAGTATGGCTACACCTTC.

The chain links TRBV5-1 to TRBJ1-5, with TRBD1 matching 7 bases. The CDR3 is 15 residues long. Germline trimming cut 0 bases from V and 5 bases from J; bases unmatched to any gene: 5. In germline, CDR1 is SGHRS, CDR2 YFSETQ. CDR3 region: CASSLAGDSYQPQHF. The CDR3, as DNA: TGCGCCAGCAGCTTGGCCGGGGACAGCTATCAGCCCCAGCATTTT.

This chain links TRBV12-3 or TRBV12-4 with TRBJ1-4, with D tentatively TRBD1 (6 bases). The CDR3 has 16 amino acids. With 0 bases removed from V and 7 bases from J, the gap between germline ends came to 15 bases. CDR3 sequence reads: CASSLAVLTGGEKLFF. DNA for the CDR3: TGTGCCAGCAGTTTAGCCGTGCTGACAGGAGGTGAAAAACTGTTTTTT.

This clonotype appeared a few times. The rearrangement joins TRBV4-1 to TRBJ2-5; D not certain. V lost 2 bases and J 4 bases, leaving 8 bases between the germline ends. The length of the CDR3 is 13 residues. Germline values: CDR1 MGHRA, CDR2 YSYEKL. DNA of the CDR3: TGCGCCAGCAGCCAAAGGGTCAGAGAGACCCAGTACTTC. This encodes CASSQRVRETQYF.

This clonotype appeared a few times. The chain links TRBV20-1 to TRBJ2-3, with D maybe TRBD1 (5 bases). Germline CDR1 DFQATT, CDR2 SNEGSKA (reference sequence). Trimming pared 6 bases from V and 5 bases from J, leaving 9 bases between. CDR3 length: 11 residues. The CDR3 DNA is TGCAGTGCGCACACAGGAGATACGCAGTATTTT. Translation: CSAHTGDTQYF.

This clonotype was seen a handful of times. The chain is built from TRBV7-7 and TRBJ2-1, with D possibly matching TRBD1 (8 bases). Germline V gene sequence: CDR1 SSHAT, CDR2 FNYEAQ (reference sequence). The length of the CDR3 is 24 residues. V shed 3 bases and J shed 0 bases, with 36 bases lying between them. CDR3 nucleotides: TGTGCCAGCAGCTTCCCAACAGGACAGGGCGGCTATCCGACTAGCCGGGGCTCCTACAATGAGCAGTTCTTC. Protein product: CASSFPTGQGGYPTSRGSYNEQFF.

This clonotype was observed many times. The chain uses TRBV7-2 and TRBJ2-5; no firm D call. Germline CDR1 reads SGHTA; CDR2 reads FQGNSA. The CDR3 is 15 residues long. V was pared by 0 bases and J by 1 base, with 9 bases between. CDR3 loop: CASSLASQVQETQYF. CDR3 nucleotide sequence: TGTGCCAGCAGCTTAGCATCCCAGGTCCAAGAGACCCAGTACTTC. Supplemented by reference TRBV7-2 and TRBJ2-5, the full variable domain reads GAGVSQSPSNKVTEKGKDVELRCDPISGHTALYWYRQSLGQGLEFLIYFQGNSAPDKSGLPSDRFSAERTGGSVSTLTIQRTQQEDSAVYLCASSLASQVQETQYFGPGTRLLVL.

Many counts were recorded for this clonotype. CDR3 nucleotide sequence: TGTGCCAGCAGCTTAGTAGGACAGGGCGCCTACGAGCAGTACTTC. It translates to CASSLVGQGAYEQYF. The chain is built from TRBV7-9 and TRBJ2-7, with 8 bases lining up with TRBD1. The CDR3 spans 15 residues. J was trimmed by 2 bases and V by 1 base; bases with no gene match: 4. From germline, CDR1 is SEHNR and CDR2 FQNEAQ (reference sequence).

A few counts support this clonotype. The gene calls are TRBV7-2 and TRBJ2-3, with TRBD2 identical over 9 bases. With V trimmed by 5 bases and J by 7 bases, 10 bases remained unmatched. Germline assignment: CDR1 SGHTA and CDR2 FQGNSA. This CDR3 has 15 amino acids. In DNA, the CDR3 is TGTGCCAGCAGCCCAGGACTAGCGACACGGAATACGCAGTATTTT. Amino acids: CASSPGLATRNTQYF.

This chain connects TRBV7-9 to TRBJ2-7, with D possibly TRBD1 on 5 matching bases. Trimming shortened V by 0 bases and J by 3 bases, and 15 bases separated the two germline ends. CDR3 length: 16 amino acids. The germline V gene has CDR1 SEHNR and CDR2 FQNEAQ (reference sequence). The CDR3 region is CASSLAGGIGVYEQYF. The DNA of the CDR3 is TGTGCCAGCAGCTTAGCGGGCGGTATAGGGGTCTACGAGCAGTACTTC.

This clonotype was detected a few times. The chain employs TRBV25-1 and TRBJ1-2; weak D call: TRBD1 (6 bases). V lost 3 bases and J lost 0, with 17 bases in between. The CDR3 is 17 residues long. Germline V gene data show CDR1 as MGHDK and CDR2 as SYGVNS. CDR3 coding DNA: TGTGCCAGCAGTGAGGGCAGGGGATGGTCGGCTAACTATGGCTACACCTTC. Translation gives CASSEGRGWSANYGYTF.

In this sample, this clonotype turned up a few times. V and J are TRBV2 and TRBJ2-7; D unresolved. V dropped 6 bases and J dropped 2 bases, with 8 bases sitting between them. The CDR3 loop spans 12 amino acids. The germline gives CDR1 SNHLY, CDR2 FYNNEI. The CDR3 coding sequence is TGTGCCAGCAGGTTGGGGACCTACGAGCAGTACTTC. Protein product: CASRLGTYEQYF. Supplemented by reference TRBV2 and TRBJ2-7, the full variable domain reads EPEVTQTPSHQVTQMGQEVILRCVPISNHLYFYWYRQILGQKVEFLVSFYNNEISEKSEIFDDQFSVERPDGSNFTLKIRSTKLEDSAMYFCASRLGTYEQYFGPGTRLTVT.

This clonotype has more than one count but fewer than ten. V is TRBV7-2 and J is TRBJ2-2, with D unresolved. The V gene's germline CDR1 is SGHTA and CDR2 FQGNSA. V was clipped by 6 bases and J by 0 bases, with 11 bases between them. This CDR3 has 15 residues. The DNA of the CDR3 is TGTGCCAGCAGAATCAGGAGCCCGAACACCGGGGAGCTGTTTTTT. Its protein product is CASRIRSPNTGELFF.

In its sample, this clonotype was seen a few times. The rearrangement links TRBV9 to TRBJ2-3, with no clear D. The CDR3 extends over 15 amino acids. The V gene's germline CDR1 is SGDLS and CDR2 YYNGEE. Trimming took off 4 bases at V and 4 bases at J, with 16 bases between the two ends. The CDR3 reads CASSPRHPLADTQYF. The CDR3 DNA reads TGTGCCAGCAGCCCAAGACACCCACTTGCAGATACGCAGTATTTT. The full variable domain, in which reference TRBV9 and TRBJ2-3 provide the parts outside the CDR3, is DSGVTQTPKHLITATGQRVTLRCSPRSGDLSVYWYQQSLDQGLQFLIQYYNGEERAKGNILERFSAQQFPDLHSELNLSSLELGDSALYFCASSPRHPLADTQYFGPGTRLTVL.

This clonotype showed up just a few times. The J gene is TRBJ2-1, the V gene TRBV5-1, with a possible D match to TRBD2 (6 bases). The CDR3 is 13 amino acids. V was trimmed by 4 bases and J by 7 bases, leaving 12 bases between them. CDR1 SGHRS and CDR2 YFSETQ come from the germline V gene. As DNA, the CDR3 is TGCGCCAGCAGCGGGATTAGCGGAAATGAGCAGTTCTTC. This gives the protein CASSGISGNEQFF.

The chain uses TRBV4-1 and TRBJ1-5; D is unresolved. This CDR3 contains 17 residues. Between the trimmed V and J ends, which lost 1 base and 4 bases, there was a span of 17 bases. CDR1 and CDR2 (germline): MGHRA, YSYEKL. The CDR3 protein is CASSQGRLFNWNQPQHF. The DNA for the CDR3 is TGCGCCAGCAGCCAAGGCCGACTCTTTAATTGGAATCAGCCCCAGCATTTT.

The table lists this clonotype with a few counts. This chain connects TRBV6-5 to TRBJ2-3; 10 nucleotides align to TRBD1. The germline V gene encodes CDR1 MNHEY and CDR2 SVGAGI. The CDR3 spans 17 residues. V was pared by 6 bases and J by 6 bases, with 15 bases of the junction left unmatched. CDR3 residues: CASSLDRGLSGVDTQYF. The CDR3 DNA reads as TGTGCCAGCAGCTTAGACAGGGGGCTGAGTGGGGTTGATACGCAGTATTTT.

This clonotype has a handful of counts. This chain joins TRBV27 and TRBJ2-2; D gene uncertain. Trimming took off 1 base at V and 8 bases at J, with 8 bases between the two ends. The CDR3 has 13 residues. Germline CDR1 MNHEY, CDR2 SMNVEV (reference sequence). The CDR3 here is CASSLFIAGELFF. The CDR3 DNA sequence: TGTGCCAGCAGTTTATTTATAGCTGGGGAGCTGTTTTTT.